This T cell receptor (beta chain) was identified in a study of cytomegalovirus exposure and HLA in healthy donors. This CDR3 is 15 amino acids long. Germline-derived CDR1 and CDR2 are LGHNA and YNFKEQ. V was clipped by 7 bases and J by 0 bases; unmatched bases: 8. This PCR relied on a set of 60 Vbeta primers and 13 Jbeta primers. Clones were read by immunoSEQ multiplex PCR, and TCRdb kept only the in-frame ones, dropping some. The sample consists of tens of thousands of clones, around 53% of them appearing once. The TCR comes from a middle-aged woman in good health and CMV-seropositive. This chain connects TRBV4-2 to TRBJ1-2; the match to TRBD1 covers 7 bases. The material sequenced was PBMCs. CDR3 coding DNA: TGTGCCAGCATAGCCGGGGACAGTGCTAACTATGGCTACACCTTC. This gives the protein CASIAGDSANYGYTF.